The 25 T cell receptor beta chains given below trace back to one sample, sequenced in a study of blood T cell repertoires in COVID-19. Data came from immunoSEQ multiplex PCR; TCRdb stores just in-frame clones and leaves some out. The sample holds about 430,000 clones, about 88% seen once. The specimen sequenced was PBMCs or T cells enriched from blood (not recorded which). Every receptor here comes from a woman younger than 35 who had been exposed to COVID-19.

The CDR3 nucleotides read TGCGCCAGCAGCTTACGGGATAACTATGGCTACACCTTC. As protein: CASSLRDNYGYTF. This chain uses TRBV5-1 with TRBJ1-2; no clear D. V was trimmed by 2 bases and J by 1 base, leaving 6 bases between them. The CDR3 extends over 13 amino acids. Germline-derived CDR1 and CDR2 are SGHRS and YFSETQ.

The CDR3 here is CASSERGSYNEQFF. The DNA for the CDR3 is TGTGCCAGCAGTGAGCGGGGCTCCTACAATGAGCAGTTCTTC. The rearrangement links TRBV25-1 to TRBJ2-1; a possible D gene is TRBD2 (6 bases). The CDR3 has 14 residues. The V gene lost 3 bases and the J gene lost 0 bases, with 6 bases spanning the gap. Germline-derived CDR1 and CDR2 are MGHDK and SYGVNS.

The chain carries TRBV2 and TRBJ2-1; TRBD2 matches at 8 bases. CDR1 is SNHLY and CDR2 is FYNNEI in the germline V gene. J gave up 0 bases and V 5 bases, and 3 bases lay outside the gene matches. This CDR3 is 15 amino acids long. The CDR3 coding sequence is TGTGCCAGCAGTCGGGCGGGGGGCTCCTACAATGAGCAGTTCTTC. Protein: CASSRAGGSYNEQFF.

This clone was seen just once. The V gene is TRBV29-1, the J gene TRBJ1-1; 8 bases agree with TRBD1. CDR3 length equals 12 residues. Germline lookup yields CDR1 SQVTM and CDR2 ANQGSEA. V shed 4 bases, J shed 4 bases, and the junction held 2 bases outside the gene matches. The CDR3 region is CSVAGGITEAFF. Here the CDR3 DNA reads TGCAGCGTTGCAGGGGGCATCACTGAAGCTTTCTTT.

Notes on this clone: Germline is not matched at one junction end, which may reflect a read error. The chain links TRBV7-7 to TRBJ2-3; 12 bases map to TRBD2. CDR1 is SSHAT and CDR2 is FNYEAQ in the germline V gene (reference sequence). This CDR3 has 15 amino acids. The CDR3 region is CASSSLAGGTDTQYF. DNA of the CDR3: TGTGCTAGCAGCTCCCTAGCGGGGGGGACAGATACGCAGTATTTT.

This rearrangement joins TRBV28 to TRBJ2-1, with TRBD2 matching 9 bases. The CDR3 is 16 amino acids. The V gene end was trimmed by 5 bases and the J gene end by 4 bases; junction bases not matched to a gene: 9. The germline V gene encodes CDR1 MDHEN and CDR2 SYDVKM. The CDR3 region has the DNA TGTGCCAGCAGTCTCCCTAGCGGGGACCGATACAATGAGCAGTTCTTC. Translation: CASSLPSGDRYNEQFF. The complete variable domain, with remaining parts taken from reference TRBV28 and TRBJ2-1, reads DVKVTQSSRYLVKRTGEKVFLECVQDMDHENMFWYRQDPGLGLRLIYFSYDVKMKEKGDIPEGYSVSREKKERFSLILESASTNQTSMYLCASSLPSGDRYNEQFFGPGTRLTVL.

The rearrangement joins TRBV7-8 to TRBJ1-1; weak D call: TRBD1 (5 bases). CDR1 is SGHVS, CDR2 FQNEAQ, per germline. The CDR3 runs to 15 residues. V was trimmed by 5 bases and J by 4 bases, leaving 17 bases between them. The CDR3 is CASSADPGGGTEAFF. DNA for the CDR3: TGTGCCAGCAGCGCCGATCCCGGGGGTGGCACTGAAGCTTTCTTT.

The chain is built from TRBV6-4 and TRBJ2-3, with a tentative D call TRBD1 (6 bases). The CDR3 extends over 15 amino acids. CDR1 is MRHNA, CDR2 SNTAGT, per germline. Between the trimmed V and J ends, which lost 7 bases and 3 bases, there was a span of 17 bases. CDR3 DNA: TGTGCCAGCATCCTATACAGGGAGCGGACAGATACGCAGTATTTT. This sequence encodes CASILYRERTDTQYF.

The CDR3 reads CASSLVVGGRTNYGYTF. In DNA, the CDR3 is TGTGCCAGCAGCTTAGTGGTGGGGGGACGGACGAACTATGGCTACACCTTC. V and J are TRBV7-2 and TRBJ1-2; weak D call: TRBD1 (5 bases). V was cut by 1 base and J by 2 bases, with 17 bases left in between. This CDR3 comprises 17 residues. Germline CDR1 SGHTA, CDR2 FQGNSA. Supplemented by reference TRBV7-2 and TRBJ1-2, the full variable domain reads GAGVSQSPSNKVTEKGKDVELRCDPISGHTALYWYRQSLGQGLEFLIYFQGNSAPDKSGLPSDRFSAERTGGSVSTLTIQRTQQEDSAVYLCASSLVVGGRTNYGYTFGSGTRLTVV.

This clone was picked up one time. DNA for the CDR3: TGTGCCAGTTCTGGACAGGGCGAGACCCAGTACTTC. Its translation is CASSGQGETQYF. This chain links TRBV19 with TRBJ2-5; 8 bases fit TRBD1. Trimming took 8 bases from V and 5 from J; bases not matched to a gene: 4. Germline V CDR1 and CDR2: LNHDA, SQIVND (reference sequence). CDR3 length: 12 residues.

In the case of this clone: Distinct nucleotide sequences in the sample also encode this CDR3. CDR3 residues: CASSPRDSSYEQYF. CDR3 sequence (DNA): TGTGCCAGCAGCCCCCGGGACAGCTCCTACGAGCAGTACTTC. The chain employs TRBV11-3 and TRBJ2-7; 7 bases match TRBD1. CDR3 length: 14 amino acids. Germline CDR1 is SGHNT and CDR2 is YENEEA. The ends lost 5 bases at V and 0 bases at J; junction bases unmatched: 4.

The J gene is TRBJ2-1, the V gene TRBV5-6; 10 bases align to TRBD2. CDR1 and CDR2 (germline): SGHDT, YYEEEE. The CDR3 covers 16 residues. Unmatched junction bases numbered 6, after V lost 2 bases and J lost 4 bases. The CDR3 protein is CASSFPSGSNYNEQFF. Written as DNA, the CDR3 is TGTGCCAGCAGCTTTCCTAGCGGGAGTAATTACAATGAGCAGTTCTTC.

The J gene is TRBJ2-3, the V gene TRBV24-1, with D possibly TRBD1 on 5 matching bases. Trimming left V 7 bases short and J 1 base short, with 11 bases between. This CDR3 has 14 residues. Germline-derived CDR1 and CDR2 are KGHDR and SFDVKD. This CDR3 reads CATRSTRGTDTQYF. The CDR3 DNA reads as TGTGCCACCAGATCGACCAGGGGCACAGATACGCAGTATTTT.

This clone was seen only a few times. The junction shows a germline mismatch at one end, possibly a read error. The chain carries TRBV11-2 and TRBJ2-7, with no clear D. This CDR3 is 16 amino acids long. Germline-derived CDR1 and CDR2 are SGHAT and FQNNGV. The CDR3 loop reads CASSLDLVNTIYGQYF. As DNA, the CDR3 is TGTGCCAGCAGCTTAGATTTAGTAAATACCATCTACGGGCAGTACTTC. The full variable domain, completed using reference TRBV11-2 and TRBJ2-7, is EAGVAQSPRYKIIEKRQSVAFWCNPISGHATLYWYQQILGQGPKLLIQFQNNGVVDDSQLPKDRFSAERLKGVDSTLKIQPAKLEDSAVYLCASSLDLVNTIYGQYFGPGTRLTVT.

The chain combines TRBV5-1 with TRBJ1-1; tentatively, D is TRBD1 (6 bases). The CDR3 consists of 13 residues. From germline, CDR1 is SGHRS and CDR2 YFSETQ. The V end lost 4 bases, the J end lost 3 bases, and 10 bases lay between the germline ends. CDR3 sequence reads: CASSTGQYTEAFF. CDR3 bases: TGCGCCAGCAGCACCGGACAGTACACTGAAGCTTTCTTT.

This clone was detected only once. The chain joins TRBV28 to TRBJ1-2; 8 bases match TRBD1. The CDR3 spans 17 residues. V lost 2 bases to trimming and J lost 0 bases; unmatched junction nucleotides: 8. Germline V gives CDR1 MDHEN, CDR2 SYDVKM. The DNA for the CDR3 is TGTGCCAGCAGTTTACCCCACAGGGGGTTTACTAACTATGGCTACACCTTC. Translating gives CASSLPHRGFTNYGYTF.

The chain is built from TRBV27 and TRBJ1-1; possible D gene TRBD1, 5 bases. Germline V CDR1 and CDR2: MNHEY, SMNVEV (reference sequence). Trimming cost V 5 bases and J 1 base, with 14 bases left between them. The CDR3 has 15 amino acids. DNA for the CDR3: TGTGCCAGCAGTGGAACCGGGACTCCGAACACTGAAGCTTTCTTT. This translates into CASSGTGTPNTEAFF.

The gene calls are TRBV27 and TRBJ2-1; tentative D call: TRBD2 (6 bases). Germline V gene data show CDR1 as MNHEY and CDR2 as SMNVEV (reference sequence). The CDR3 contains 13 residues. Between the trimmed V and J ends, which lost 2 bases and 9 bases, there was a span of 11 bases. CDR3 DNA sequence: TGTGCCAGCAGTTTAATCGGCGGGGCTGAGCAGTTCTTC. The encoded protein is CASSLIGGAEQFF.

The gene calls are TRBV27 and TRBJ2-7; D is ambiguous. Trimming left V 6 bases short and J 0 bases short, with 6 bases between. CDR3 length equals 12 residues. From germline, CDR1 is MNHEY and CDR2 SMNVEV (reference sequence). The CDR3 here is CASSKFSYEQYF. CDR3 in DNA: TGTGCCAGCAGCAAATTCTCCTACGAGCAGTACTTC.

The chain uses TRBV7-2 and TRBJ2-5; 7 nucleotides align to TRBD2. The CDR3 runs 14 residues. CDR1 is SGHTA and CDR2 is FQGNSA in the germline V gene. V dropped 1 base and J dropped 2; count of bases not matched to a gene: 1. CDR3 DNA: TGTGCCAGCAGCTTAGTCGGGGGGCAAGAGACCCAGTACTTC. Translating gives CASSLVGGQETQYF. The full variable domain, rest sourced from reference TRBV7-2 and TRBJ2-5, is GAGVSQSPSNKVTEKGKDVELRCDPISGHTALYWYRQSLGQGLEFLIYFQGNSAPDKSGLPSDRFSAERTGGSVSTLTIQRTQQEDSAVYLCASSLVGGQETQYFGPGTRLLVL.

The chain carries TRBV19 and TRBJ2-7, with D uncertain. This CDR3 has 13 residues. V dropped 3 bases and J dropped 2 bases, with 8 bases sitting between them. Germline V gives CDR1 LNHDA, CDR2 SQIVND (reference sequence). The CDR3 protein is CASSMARAYEQYF. CDR3 DNA sequence: TGTGCCAGTAGTATGGCTCGGGCCTACGAGCAGTACTTC.

The chain recombines TRBV27 with TRBJ1-3; 7 bases line up with TRBD1. Trimming cost V 6 bases and J 4 bases; bases outside gene matches: 6. CDR3 length: 14 residues. In germline, CDR1 is MNHEY, CDR2 SMNVEV (reference sequence). CDR3 region: CASSPTGTGNTIYF. In DNA form, the CDR3 reads TGTGCCAGCAGCCCGACAGGGACCGGAAACACCATATATTTT.

The genes are TRBV7-2 and TRBJ1-3, with D unclear. CDR1 and CDR2 (germline): SGHTA, FQGNSA. The V end lost 1 base, the J end lost 0 bases, and 13 bases lay between the germline ends. The CDR3 runs 17 residues. For the CDR3, the DNA is TGTGCCAGCAGCTTAGAGGTCCGAGCAGGCTCTGGAAACACCATATATTTT. It specifies CASSLEVRAGSGNTIYF. The full variable domain, with the rest looked up from reference TRBV7-2 and TRBJ1-3, is GAGVSQSPSNKVTEKGKDVELRCDPISGHTALYWYRQSLGQGLEFLIYFQGNSAPDKSGLPSDRFSAERTGGSVSTLTIQRTQQEDSAVYLCASSLEVRAGSGNTIYFGEGSWLTVV.

This chain joins TRBV18 and TRBJ2-3, with 8 bases fitting TRBD1. CDR1 KGHSH and CDR2 LQKENI come from the germline V gene. The CDR3 is made up of 14 amino acids. The V and J ends lost 5 bases and 4 bases, in that order; junction bases with no gene match: 5. CDR3 sequence (DNA): TGTGCCAGCTCATCTGGACAGGGCCCAGATACGCAGTATTTT. Translating it yields CASSSGQGPDTQYF.

The chain joins TRBV7-2 to TRBJ2-1; tentative D call: TRBD1 (5 bases). The CDR3 consists of 16 residues. Germline V gives CDR1 SGHTA, CDR2 FQGNSA. The V end lost 1 base, the J end lost 1 base, and 11 bases lay between the germline ends. CDR3 DNA sequence: TGTGCCAGCAGCTTAGTTCCCCAGGGATCCTACAATGAGCAGTTCTTC. It is translated as CASSLVPQGSYNEQFF. Variable domain in full (rest from reference TRBV7-2 and TRBJ2-1): GAGVSQSPSNKVTEKGKDVELRCDPISGHTALYWYRQSLGQGLEFLIYFQGNSAPDKSGLPSDRFSAERTGGSVSTLTIQRTQQEDSAVYLCASSLVPQGSYNEQFFGPGTRLTVL.